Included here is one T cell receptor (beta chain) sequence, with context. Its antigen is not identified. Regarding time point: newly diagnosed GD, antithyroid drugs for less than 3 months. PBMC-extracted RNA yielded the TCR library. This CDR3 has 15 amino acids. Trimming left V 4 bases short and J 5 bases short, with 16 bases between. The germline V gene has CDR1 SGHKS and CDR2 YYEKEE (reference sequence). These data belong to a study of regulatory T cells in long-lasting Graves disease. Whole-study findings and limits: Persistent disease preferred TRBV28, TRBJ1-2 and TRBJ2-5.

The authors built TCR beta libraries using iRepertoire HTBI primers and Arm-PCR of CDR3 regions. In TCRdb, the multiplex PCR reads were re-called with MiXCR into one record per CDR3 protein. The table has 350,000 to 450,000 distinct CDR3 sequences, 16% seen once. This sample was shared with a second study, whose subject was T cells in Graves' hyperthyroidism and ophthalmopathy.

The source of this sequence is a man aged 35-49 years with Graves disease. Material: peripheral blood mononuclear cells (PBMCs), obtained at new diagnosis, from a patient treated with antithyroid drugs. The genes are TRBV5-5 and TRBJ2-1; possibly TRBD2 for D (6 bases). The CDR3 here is CASSPDPGLNNEQFF. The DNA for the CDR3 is TGTGCCAGCAGCCCGGACCCAGGACTAAACAATGAGCAGTTCTTC. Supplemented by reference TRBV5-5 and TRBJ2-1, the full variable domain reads DAGVTQSPTHLIKTRGQQVTLRCSPISGHKSVSWYQQVLGQGPQFIFQYYEKEERGRGNFPDRFSARQFPNYSSELNVNALLLGDSALYLCASSPDPGLNNEQFFGPGTRLTVL.